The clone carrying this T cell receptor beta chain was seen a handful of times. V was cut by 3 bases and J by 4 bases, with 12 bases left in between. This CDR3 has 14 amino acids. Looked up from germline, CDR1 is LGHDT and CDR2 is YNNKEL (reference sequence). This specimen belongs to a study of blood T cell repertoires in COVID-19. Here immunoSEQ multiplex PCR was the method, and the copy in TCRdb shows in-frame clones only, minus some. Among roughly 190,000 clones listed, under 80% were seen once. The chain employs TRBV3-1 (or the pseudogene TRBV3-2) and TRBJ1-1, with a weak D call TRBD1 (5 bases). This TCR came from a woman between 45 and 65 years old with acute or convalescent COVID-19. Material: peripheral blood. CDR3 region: CASSHGGGITEAFF. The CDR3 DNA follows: TGTGCCAGCAGCCACGGGGGAGGGATCACTGAAGCTTTCTTT.